This T cell receptor (beta chain) was observed in a study of T cells expressing NK-cell markers. General study points: Similarly, these clonotypes led the CD3+CD56-NKG2C+ fraction as well in several donors. Six of the donors carried dominant NKG2C+ clonotypes that took up about 1.0-8% of their CD8+ T cells.

Regarding this clonotype: What it binds is not known.

The CDR3 loop spans 12 amino acids. Per the germline V gene, CDR1 is SGHAT and CDR2 is FQDESV (reference sequence). UMI-tagged 5'RACE template switching yielded the TCR beta cDNA. TCRdb reanalyzed the 5' RACE reads and collapses them to one entry per CDR3 protein, without DNA. Its table lists roughly 390,000 distinct CDR3 sequences. This chain links TRBV11-1 with TRBJ2-1. Sequencing input: blood T cells: a sorted CD56 or NKG2C T cell subset, CD4+ or CD8+ T cells, or bulk PBMC T cells (not recorded which). The sequence derives from a man aged 18-70 years in good health. CDR3 region: CASSRDGNEQFF.